The sequence of this T cell receptor (beta chain) was determined in a study of beta chain features in type 1 diabetes. To note about this clone: Its specificity is unknown.

General study results and limits: Type 1 diabetes patients had moderately but significantly shorter TCRB CDR3s in all four CD4+ subsets.

Of the isolated RNA, all was reverse transcribed, and so the sequenced material was expressed TCRB transcripts. TCRdb's copy holds only in-frame clones and misses some; the assay was immunoSEQ multiplex PCR. The profile shows nearly 350,000 clones, about a tenth of them singletons. CDR1 MNHEY and CDR2 SVGAGI come from the germline V gene. Trimming pared 5 bases from V and 2 bases from J, leaving 6 bases between. The CDR3 has 12 amino acids. Sequencing input: central memory CD4+ T cells from blood. The receptor's source is a man aged 25-40 years with type 1 diabetes. The V and J genes are TRBV6-5 and TRBJ1-2, with D possibly being TRBD1 (5 bases). The CDR3 region is CASSGDNYGYTF. DNA of the CDR3: TGTGCCAGCAGTGGGGACAACTATGGCTACACCTTC.